These 13 T cell receptor beta chains share one sample of origin, sequenced in a study of type 1 and type 2 diabetes patients. PCR was run on genomic DNA. Amplification of the beta chain CDR3 used 30 forward and 13 reverse multiplex primers. TCRdb reprocessed the multiplex PCR reads with MiXCR, giving one entry per CDR3 protein. The data contain 270,000 or so distinct CDR3 sequences, more than 45% of them singletons. Sequencing was performed on peripheral blood mononuclear cells (PBMCs). The receptors originated from a man aged 18-30 years with type 2 diabetes.

V and J are TRBV14 and TRBJ2-1; the match to TRBD2 covers 7 bases. Germline V CDR1 and CDR2: SGHDN, FVKESK. The CDR3 runs 15 residues. With V trimmed by 3 bases and J by 5 bases, 7 bases remained unmatched. CDR3 residues: CASSHSGRSDNEQFF. CDR3 bases: TGTGCCAGCAGCCATAGCGGGCGAAGCGACAATGAGCAGTTCTTC.

The rearrangement links TRBV27 to TRBJ2-1; TRBD2 agrees at 10 bases. This CDR3 is 17 amino acids long. Looked up from germline, CDR1 is MNHEY and CDR2 is SMNVEV (reference sequence). V was pared by 5 bases and J by 0 bases, with 7 bases of the junction left unmatched. The chain's CDR3 is CASSIGLAVSSYNEQFF. The CDR3 region has the DNA TGTGCCAGCAGTATCGGACTAGCGGTGAGCTCCTACAATGAGCAGTTCTTC.

V is TRBV5-1 and J is TRBJ1-5; no reliable D call. The CDR3 sequence is 13 residues long. Germline V lookup: CDR1 SGHRS, CDR2 YFSETQ. Trimming shortened V by 0 bases and J by 4 bases, and 5 bases separated the two germline ends. The CDR3 here is CASSLDQNQPQHF. The CDR3 DNA sequence: TGCGCCAGCAGCTTGGACCAAAATCAGCCCCAGCATTTT. The whole variable domain, filled in from reference TRBV5-1 and TRBJ1-5, reads KAGVTQTPRYLIKTRGQQVTLSCSPISGHRSVSWYQQTPGQGLQFLFEYFSETQRNKGNFPGRFSGRQFSNSRSEMNVSTLELGDSALYLCASSLDQNQPQHFGDGTRLSIL.

This clonotype was found a few times. The chain links TRBV5-1 to TRBJ1-6; 7 bases line up with TRBD1. The CDR3 is made up of 15 amino acids. J lost 5 bases, V lost 0 bases, and 2 bases had no gene match. Germline V gene sequence: CDR1 SGHRS, CDR2 YFSETQ. Here the CDR3 reads CASSLEQGNNSPLHF. CDR3 DNA: TGCGCCAGCAGCTTGGAACAGGGGAATAATTCACCCCTCCACTTT.

V and J are TRBV9 and TRBJ2-5; perhaps TRBD1 as D (5 bases). V was trimmed by 4 bases and J by 5 bases, leaving 12 bases between them. Germline CDR1 SGDLS, CDR2 YYNGEE. The CDR3 runs to 13 residues. The CDR3 DNA reads as TGTGCCAGCAGCCTCAGGGTCAGGGAGACCCAGTACTTC. Protein: CASSLRVRETQYF.

This rearrangement joins TRBV24-1 to TRBJ2-6, with 7 bases lining up with TRBD1. V lost 3 bases, J lost 2 bases, and 6 bases stayed unmatched. There are 17 residues in the CDR3. Per the germline V gene, CDR1 is KGHDR and CDR2 is SFDVKD. CDR3 sequence reads: CATSDRQGQPGANVLTF. CDR3 bases: TGTGCCACCAGTGATCGACAGGGCCAACCTGGGGCCAACGTCCTGACTTTC.

The sample holds a few counts of this clonotype. V usage is TRBV7-2 and J usage is TRBJ1-5, with D tentatively TRBD1 (5 bases). V lost 2 bases to trimming and J lost 9 bases, with 14 bases between them. Looked up from germline, CDR1 is SGHTA and CDR2 is FQGNSA. The length of the CDR3 is 14 residues. CDR3 bases: TGTGCCAGCAGCTTATCGGTCAGGGATTCGCCCCAGCATTTT. Its protein product is CASSLSVRDSPQHF.

This clonotype was seen a handful of times. The rearrangement joins TRBV12-3 or TRBV12-4 to TRBJ2-7; a possible D gene is TRBD2 (6 bases). This CDR3 has 13 amino acids. V lost 9 bases and J lost 2, with 14 bases in between. CDR3 region: CASGLASTYEQYF. The CDR3 bases are TGTGCCAGTGGTCTAGCGAGTACCTACGAGCAGTACTTC.

In regard to this clonotype: The CDR3 does not end in the conserved phenylalanine or tryptophan, so this is likely a read error. The chain combines TRBV14 with TRBJ1-4, with D unresolved. V was trimmed by 0 bases and J by 9 bases, leaving 5 bases between them. Germline V gene lookup returns CDR1 SGHDN and CDR2 FVKESK. CDR3 length: 12 residues. DNA of the CDR3: TGTGCCAGCAGCCAAGACCCCCAAAAACTGTTTTCT. Amino acids: CASSQDPQKLFS.

Note on this clonotype: It may be a read error: a sequence one base away is much more abundant. In nucleotides, the CDR3 is TGTGCCACCAGCAGTGAAACAGGGGCAGCTTCCTACGAGCAGCACTTC. Translating gives CATSSETGAASYEQHF. The chain carries TRBV15 and TRBJ2-7; 7 bases agree with TRBD1. This CDR3 has 16 residues. Germline loops: CDR1 LNHNV, CDR2 YYDKDF (reference sequence).

The chain has TRBV11-2 and TRBJ1-6, with D perhaps matching TRBD1 (5 bases). Trimming removed 5 bases at V and 9 bases at J, with 20 bases between. Germline CDR1 and CDR2: SGHAT and FQNNGV. There are 16 residues in the CDR3. The CDR3 here is CASSQNGQRAASPLHF. CDR3 coding DNA: TGTGCCAGCAGCCAAAACGGACAAAGGGCTGCTTCACCCCTCCACTTT.

The sample holds many counts of this clonotype. This chain joins TRBV15 and TRBJ1-6; the D is unclear. The ends were cut back, 3 bases at V and 7 bases at J, with 4 bases in the middle. There are 12 residues in the CDR3. Per the germline V gene, CDR1 is LNHNV and CDR2 is YYDKDF (reference sequence). The CDR3 sequence is CATSSFNSPLHF. The CDR3, as DNA: TGTGCCACCAGCAGCTTCAATTCACCCCTCCACTTT.

The V call is TRBV2, the J call TRBJ1-2, with 9 bases aligning to TRBD1. The CDR3 extends over 12 amino acids. Germline V gene data show CDR1 as SNHLY and CDR2 as FYNNEI. V shed 11 bases, J shed 6 bases, and the junction held 7 bases outside the gene matches. The CDR3 protein is CAETGGGDGYTF. The CDR3 DNA follows: TGTGCCGAAACAGGGGGCGGGGATGGCTACACCTTC.